This T cell receptor beta chain was recovered during a study of blood T cell repertoires in COVID-19. Across the study: Acute-phase and convalescent COVID-19 samples originated in the United States, Italy and Spain. PBMCs, B-cell-depleted T cells, or T cells were the source of the cDNA or gDNA that made up the material.

Trimming stripped 2 bases from V and 4 bases from J, with 11 bases between. The CDR3 covers 14 residues. Germline V gene lookup returns CDR1 LGHDT and CDR2 YNNKEL (reference sequence). Per the study methods: Quantification of nucleated cells was approximated via reference gene primer amplification. Repertoires were generated with immunoSEQ multiplex PCR, while TCRdb's copy carries only in-frame clones and drops some. V, J and clone size are those of that table, while D and trimming were read from the DNA. The data show 250,000 to 300,000 clones, with around 88% seen just once and 4.5% to 6.5% held by the top ten.

Sequenced sample: peripheral blood. The sequence was obtained from a man older than 75 with acute or convalescent COVID-19. The gene calls are TRBV3-1 (or the pseudogene TRBV3-2) and TRBJ1-1; TRBD1 is a possible D gene (6 bases). This chain's CDR3 is CASSQLLGGTEAFF. CDR3 in DNA: TGTGCCAGCAGCCAACTCCTAGGGGGCACTGAAGCTTTCTTT.